The rows below give T cell receptor beta chains drawn from one sample of a study of siplizumab effects on memory and regulatory T cells. Assay: immunoSEQ multiplex PCR; the TCRdb copy retains only in-frame clones and omits some. The sample consists of approximately 100,000 clones, 85% to 95% of them appearing once. The source material was non-Treg CD4+ T cells sorted from blood. These receptors came from a human donor in good health. CDR3s include the opening cysteine and the closing phenylalanine or tryptophan. The order of the fields is J gene, D gene, clone size, V gene, CDR3 DNA, CDR3 protein. The D gene is left open where the match is weak. Clone size is given for some rows only: seen once, a few or many times, or a class if the clone is expanded.

>TRBJ1-4|-|-|TRBV27
TGTGCCAGCTGGCGTAACGATGAAAAACTGTTTTTT
CASWRNDEKLFF
>TRBJ1-1|-|-|TRBV4-2
TGTGCCAGCAGCCTAGGACCCACGGGTGCGCCTGAAGCTTTCTTT
CASSLGPTGAPEAFF
>TRBJ2-3|-|-|TRBV10-3
TGTGCCATCAGAAGACAGTCAAGCACAGATACGCAGTATTTT
CAIRRQSSTDTQYF
>TRBJ2-1|-|once|TRBV5-1
TGCGCCAGCGGGCCGCTTTCCTACAATGAGCAGTTCTTC
CASGPLSYNEQFF
>TRBJ2-1|TRBD2|-|TRBV5-1
TGCGCCAGCAGCTTGACTCCGGGGGAGGGTGAGCAGTTCTTC
CASSLTPGEGEQFF
>TRBJ1-1|-|-|TRBV18
TGTGCCAGCTCACCAATGGAAGGAACTGAAGCTTTCTTT
CASSPMEGTEAFF
>TRBJ1-1|-|-|TRBV18
TGTGCCAGCTCACCATTGCAGAACACTGAAGCTTTCTTT
CASSPLQNTEAFF
>TRBJ1-5|TRBD1|-|TRBV19
TGTGCCGGGTCCGAACAGGGGCGAGGGCAGCCCCAGCATTTT
CAGSEQGRGQPQHF
>TRBJ1-1|TRBD1|-|TRBV18
TGTGCCAGCTCAGGGGACAGAGACACTGAAGCTTTCTTT
CASSGDRDTEAFF
>TRBJ1-5|TRBD1|-|TRBV19
TGTGCCAGTAGTCCGGACAGGGGGCGGCAGCCCCAGCATTTT
CASSPDRGRQPQHF
>TRBJ1-2|-|-|TRBV2
TGTGCCAGCAGCTTGGACCTTACAGAAAACTATGGCTACACCTTC
CASSLDLTENYGYTF
>TRBJ2-1|TRBD1|-|TRBV27
TGTGCCAGCAGTTTAACCGCCGGGACAGGGCTCTACAATGAGCAGTTCTTC
CASSLTAGTGLYNEQFF
>TRBJ1-2|-|-|TRBV25-1
TGTGCCAGCAGTGATTACGACAGGTGGGAGGGCTACACCTTC
CASSDYDRWEGYTF
>TRBJ1-4|-|-|TRBV4-1
TGCGCCAGCAGCCAAGATCGGAAAGGGCTTGGTGAAAAACTGTTTTTT
CASSQDRKGLGEKLFF
>TRBJ2-3|-|-|TRBV19
TGTGCCAGTAGTCAGCCAGGCCCAGGCACAGATACGCAGTATTTT
CASSQPGPGTDTQYF
>TRBJ2-3|TRBD1|-|TRBV5-1
TGCGCCAGCAGCTTAGAGAGGACAGGGGGTCCCGATACGCAGTATTTT
CASSLERTGGPDTQYF
>TRBJ1-5|-|-|TRBV9
TGTGCCAGCAGCCCCCGACGATACTTGATCGGTAGCAATCAGCCCCAGCATTTT
CASSPRRYLIGSNQPQHF
>TRBJ2-3|TRBD2|-|TRBV18
TGTGCCAGCTCACGGGCTAGCGGGGGGCCATACACAGATACGCAGTATTTT
CASSRASGGPYTDTQYF
>TRBJ1-6|TRBD1|-|TRBV15
TGTGCCACCAGCAGAGGGATAGGGACAGGGAATTCACCCCTCCACTTT
CATSRGIGTGNSPLHF
>TRBJ2-7|TRBD1|-|TRBV5-4
TGTGCCAGCAGCCGGACAGGGGTCGAGCAGTACTTC
CASSRTGVEQYF
>TRBJ2-1|TRBD2|-|TRBV5-6
TGTGCCAGCAGCTTGGTGATAGCGGGAGGCAATGAGCAGTTCTTC
CASSLVIAGGNEQFF
>TRBJ2-5|-|-|TRBV19
TGTGCCAGTAGTATGAGGGGGTCGGTACAAGAGACCCAGTACTTC
CASSMRGSVQETQYF
>TRBJ2-7|-|-|TRBV11-2
TGTGCCAGCAGCTTGGTTCTGCAGGCAAACGAGCAGTACTTC
CASSLVLQANEQYF
>TRBJ2-1|-|once|TRBV12-5
TGTGCAGCCAGGACGACATCCTACAATGAGCAGTTCTTC
CAARTTSYNEQFF
>TRBJ2-3|TRBD2|-|TRBV13
TGTGCCAGCAGCTTAGAGGTCGGGACTAGCGGGGGAGTCATCACAGATACGCAGTATTTT
CASSLEVGTSGGVITDTQYF
>TRBJ2-3|-|-|TRBV10-3
TGTGCCATCAGGGGGACCCCACGAGATACGCAGTATTTT
CAIRGTPRDTQYF
>TRBJ2-7|-|-|TRBV12-5
TGTGCTAGTGGTTTGTTCGGACCCTACGAGCAGTACTTC
CASGLFGPYEQYF
>TRBJ2-2|-|-|TRBV11-2
TGTGCCAGCAGCAAGCCTGGGGTCCTTTCTTCGAACACCGGGGAGCTGTTTTTT
CASSKPGVLSSNTGELFF
>TRBJ1-6|TRBD1|few|TRBV7-9
TGTGCCAGCGACCCGGGACAGCAAGCTAATTCACCCCTCCACTTT
CASDPGQQANSPLHF
>TRBJ1-6|-|-|TRBV25-1
TGTGCCAGCAGTGAAGTAGGGCAGGGGTCACCCCTCCACTTT
CASSEVGQGSPLHF
>TRBJ2-7|-|-|TRBV5-4
TGTGCCAGCAGCTACCACCCAGGGTACGAGCAGTACTTC
CASSYHPGYEQYF
>TRBJ2-5|TRBD2|-|TRBV7-2
TGTGCCAGCAGCTACCGACTAGCGGGGGGGCTAGAGACCCAGTACTTC
CASSYRLAGGLETQYF
>TRBJ1-3|-|-|TRBV6-5
TGTGCCAGCAGGCCAGGGGTGGCTGGAAACACCATATATTTT
CASRPGVAGNTIYF
>TRBJ2-7|-|-|TRBV27
TGTGCCAGCAACCGTGTGGGGGGCGAGCAGTACTTC
CASNRVGGEQYF
>TRBJ2-1|TRBD2|-|TRBV7-8
TGTGCCAGCGCCTGGGGGGGGTCGAAAAACAATGAGCAGTTCTTC
CASAWGGSKNNEQFF
>TRBJ2-5|-|-|TRBV19
TGTGCCAGTAGCCACTCCGGGACGAAACAAGAGACCCAGTACTTC
CASSHSGTKQETQYF
>TRBJ2-5|TRBD2|-|TRBV7-3
TGTGCCACCGCTAGCGGGCTAGCGGGAGAGACCCAGTACTTC
CATASGLAGETQYF
>TRBJ2-5|TRBD2|-|TRBV9
TGTGCCAGCAGCGCTACTAGCGGGGGAACGGGAGAGACCCAGTACTTC
CASSATSGGTGETQYF
>TRBJ2-7|TRBD2|-|TRBV6-5
TGTGCCAGCCGGCTAGCGGGGGGCTACGAGCAGTACTTC
CASRLAGGYEQYF
>TRBJ2-1|TRBD1|-|TRBV10-3
TGTGCCATCAGGAAGGGGGCGCTTTACAATGAGCAGTTCTTC
CAIRKGALYNEQFF
>TRBJ1-5|TRBD1|-|TRBV6-1
TGTGCCAGCAGTGAACGTCTAACAGGGTCCGAGACAGGGGACCGCAATCAGCCCCAGCATTTT
CASSERLTGSETGDRNQPQHF
>TRBJ2-3|-|-|TRBV7-2
TGTGCCAGCAGCCCAGGACTAACCACAGATACGCAGTATTTT
CASSPGLTTDTQYF
>TRBJ1-5|-|-|TRBV15
TGTGCCACCAGCAGAGATCTCGTCGTCCCTGGGGCGAATAGCAATCAGCCCCAGCATTTT
CATSRDLVVPGANSNQPQHF
>TRBJ1-2|-|-|TRBV6-6
TGTGCCAGCAGTGAACTGGCTGGCTACACCTTC
CASSELAGYTF
>TRBJ2-3|TRBD1|-|TRBV7-9
TGTGCCAGCAGCATGAGGGACAGGGGGGATACGCAGTATTTT
CASSMRDRGDTQYF
>TRBJ2-5|TRBD1|-|TRBV28
TGTGCCAGCAGTCCCCGGACAGGGGGGAGGAGAGAGACCCAGTACTTC
CASSPRTGGRRETQYF
>TRBJ2-5|TRBD1|-|TRBV6-5
TGTGCCAGCAGAACCCAAGGGACAGGTCAAGAGACCCAGTACTTC
CASRTQGTGQETQYF
>TRBJ1-3|-|-|TRBV19
TGTGCCAGTAGTATAGCGAGGACGGACTCTGGAAACACCATATATTTT
CASSIARTDSGNTIYF
>TRBJ2-3|TRBD1|-|TRBV10-3
TGTGCCATCAGTGAGTCAATGGACAGGGGGATGCCAGATACGCAGTATTTT
CAISESMDRGMPDTQYF
>TRBJ1-3|-|-|TRBV19
TGTGCCAGTAGTATCGCGGGCGACTCTGGAAACACCATATATTTT
CASSIAGDSGNTIYF
>TRBJ2-7|-|-|TRBV7-2
TGTGCCAGCAGCTTAGCACGGTTTGGGGAGCAGTACTTC
CASSLARFGEQYF
>TRBJ1-2|TRBD1|once|TRBV6-4
TGTGCCAGCAGTGCGACAGGGACCAACTATGGCTACACCTTC
CASSATGTNYGYTF
>TRBJ1-5|-|-|TRBV27
TGTGCCAGCAGTTTAGGAGGACAGCCCCAGCATTTT
CASSLGGQPQHF
>TRBJ1-2|-|-|TRBV11-1
TGTGCCAGCAGCTTCGGGGGGGAAGATGGCTACACCTTC
CASSFGGEDGYTF
>TRBJ2-1|-|-|TRBV7-9
TGTGCCAGCAGCTTAGAGTCTAGTGAGCAGTTCTTC
CASSLESSEQFF